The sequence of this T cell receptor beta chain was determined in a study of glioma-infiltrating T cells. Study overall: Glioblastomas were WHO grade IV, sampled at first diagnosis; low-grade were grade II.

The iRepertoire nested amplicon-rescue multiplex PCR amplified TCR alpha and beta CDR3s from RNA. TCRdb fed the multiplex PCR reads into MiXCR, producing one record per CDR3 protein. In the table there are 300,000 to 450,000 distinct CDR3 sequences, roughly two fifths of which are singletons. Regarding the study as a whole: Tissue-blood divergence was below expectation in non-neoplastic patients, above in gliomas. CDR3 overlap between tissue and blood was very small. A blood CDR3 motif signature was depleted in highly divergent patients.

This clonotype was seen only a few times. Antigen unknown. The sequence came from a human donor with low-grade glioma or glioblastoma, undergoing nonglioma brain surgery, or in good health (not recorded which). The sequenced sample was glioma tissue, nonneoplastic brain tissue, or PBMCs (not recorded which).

The CDR3: CSAQTGSYEQYF. CDR3 sequence (DNA): TGCAGTGCTCAGACAGGATCCTACGAGCAGTACTTC. The J gene is TRBJ2-7, the V gene TRBV20-1, with D possibly matching TRBD1 (6 bases). This CDR3 has 12 amino acids. V lost 5 bases to trimming and J lost 1 base, with 9 bases between them. Per the germline V gene, CDR1 is DFQATT and CDR2 is SNEGSKA (reference sequence).